The 20 T cell receptor beta chains below were found in one sample sequenced in a study of T cell repertoires in cytomegalovirus infection. The antigens for these receptors are not known. TCRdb called the reads again in MiXCR, with one record for every CDR3 protein. Of about 60,000 distinct CDR3 sequences detected, around 21% appear once; the ten largest clones hold more than 65%. Sequenced material: CD8+ T cells from cultured PBMCs, taken from culture after CMV antigen stimulation. The source is a human donor in good health (CMV status not recorded). Some clones in this sample may be carry-over from other donors' samples.

The rearrangement uses TRBV6-5 and TRBJ2-1; a possible D gene is TRBD1 (6 bases). This CDR3 spans 13 amino acids. In germline, CDR1 is MNHEY, CDR2 SVGAGI. Trimming cost V 6 bases and J 6 bases, with 12 bases left between them. CDR3 amino acids: CASRRRTVNEQFF. The CDR3 DNA follows: TGTGCCAGCAGAAGACGGACAGTCAATGAGCAGTTCTTC.

V gene TRBV7-8 combines with J gene TRBJ1-5; D not resolved. V dropped 4 bases and J dropped 2 bases, with 12 bases sitting between them. This CDR3 is 15 amino acids long. Germline values: CDR1 SGHVS, CDR2 FQNEAQ. Written as DNA, the CDR3 is TGTGCCAGCAGCTCGGGCCGGGGTGGCAATCAGCCCCAGCATTTT. Translation: CASSSGRGGNQPQHF.

This clonotype was found a few times. This CDR3 reads CAISARAGVNTEAFF. The CDR3 DNA is TGTGCCATCAGTGCGAGGGCAGGGGTGAACACTGAAGCTTTCTTT. V gene TRBV10-3 combines with J gene TRBJ1-1; possible D gene TRBD1, 6 bases. Between the trimmed V and J ends, which lost 4 bases and 0 bases, there was a span of 12 bases. This CDR3 has 15 amino acids. CDR1 ENHRY and CDR2 SYGVKD come from the germline V gene.

V and J are TRBV7-8 and TRBJ1-1, with a weak D call TRBD1 (6 bases). Germline CDR1 is SGHVS and CDR2 is FQNEAQ. V was clipped by 1 base and J by 1 base, with 10 bases between them. The CDR3 loop spans 15 amino acids. The chain's CDR3 is CASSLEQGKNTEAFF. Here the CDR3 DNA reads TGTGCCAGCAGCTTAGAACAGGGCAAGAACACTGAAGCTTTCTTT.

There are a few counts of this clonotype. V is TRBV25-1 and J is TRBJ1-1; maybe TRBD1 (6 bases). Germline V gives CDR1 MGHDK, CDR2 SYGVNS. The length of the CDR3 is 15 residues. The ends were cut back, 3 bases at V and 3 bases at J, with 14 bases in the middle. This chain's CDR3 is CASSDNKGVHTEAFF. CDR3 DNA: TGTGCCAGCAGTGACAACAAGGGGGTCCACACTGAAGCTTTCTTT.

This clonotype was seen a handful of times. The chain links TRBV6-6 to TRBJ2-4; D might be TRBD2 (6 bases). This CDR3 spans 16 amino acids. Germline V gene sequence: CDR1 MNHNY, CDR2 SVGAGI (reference sequence). V lost 6 bases to trimming and J lost 1 base, with 16 bases between them. The DNA for the CDR3 is TGTGCCAGCAGAGCCCCTAGCGACCAGGCCAAAAACATTCAGTACTTC. Translated, it gives CASRAPSDQAKNIQYF.

In its sample, this clonotype was seen a few times. The chain employs TRBV3-1 and TRBJ2-7; no reliable D call. Germline loops: CDR1 LGHDT, CDR2 YNNKEL (reference sequence). V shed 4 bases and J shed 2 bases, with 12 bases lying between them. The CDR3 consists of 14 residues. The DNA of the CDR3 is TGTGCCAGCAGCCCCGAAAGGCAGACCTACGAGCAGTACTTC. It translates to CASSPERQTYEQYF.

This clonotype was seen a handful of times. The chain has TRBV4-3 and TRBJ1-1, with D maybe TRBD1 (6 bases). The CDR3 extends over 15 amino acids. Trimming took 0 bases from V and 3 from J, leaving 11 bases between them. In germline, CDR1 is LGHNA, CDR2 YSLEER. The CDR3 sequence is CASSQEGGPYTEAFF. In DNA form, the CDR3 reads TGCGCCAGCAGCCAAGAGGGGGGGCCCTACACTGAAGCTTTCTTT.

This clonotype was detected many times. This chain uses TRBV7-9 with TRBJ2-5; D uncertain. Germline-derived CDR1 and CDR2 are SEHNR and FQNEAQ (reference sequence). CDR3 length: 16 residues. The ends were cut back, 4 bases at V and 4 bases at J, with 19 bases in the middle. The CDR3 sequence is CASSSHSLGRRETQYF. CDR3 DNA sequence: TGTGCCAGCAGCTCCCACTCGCTGGGAAGGAGAGAGACCCAGTACTTC.

This clonotype was observed at least ten times. This sequence joins TRBV7-8 and TRBJ2-1; a weak D match, TRBD2 (6 bases). This CDR3 has 16 amino acids. Deletions cut 5 bases from V and 0 bases from J, with 14 bases between. CDR1 is SGHVS, CDR2 FQNEAQ, per germline. This CDR3 is CASSTDGGPSYNEQFF. CDR3 DNA sequence: TGTGCCAGCAGCACAGACGGGGGACCCTCCTACAATGAGCAGTTCTTC.

The V and J genes are TRBV4-1 and TRBJ1-5; 7 nucleotides match TRBD1. The CDR3 sequence is 15 residues long. In germline, CDR1 is MGHRA, CDR2 YSYEKL. V lost 1 base to trimming and J lost 5 bases; unmatched junction nucleotides: 5. The CDR3 DNA is TGCGCCAGCAGCCAAGTAGCTACAGGGGATCAGCCCCAGCATTTT. This encodes CASSQVATGDQPQHF.

A remark on this clonotype: A much larger clone lies a single base off, so this may be a read error. V is TRBV7-6 and J is TRBJ2-5; D call uncertain. This CDR3 region has 13 residues. Germline CDR1 is SGHVS and CDR2 is FNYEAQ. CDR3 amino acids: CASSRPDQETQYF. The DNA for the CDR3 is TGTGCTAGCAGCCGGCCAGACCAAGAGACCCAGTACTTC.

The chain recombines TRBV6-2 or TRBV6-3 with TRBJ2-7; D might be TRBD1 (8 bases). The germline V gene has CDR1 MNHEY and CDR2 SVGEGT. Deletions cut 4 bases from V and 4 bases from J, with 17 bases between. The CDR3 is 15 residues long. CDR3 loop: CASSSFGQGGYEQYF. The CDR3 DNA is TGTGCCAGCAGTTCATTCGGACAGGGAGGGTACGAGCAGTACTTC.

The table lists this clonotype with many counts. This chain joins TRBV7-2 and TRBJ1-4, with no clear D. V was cut by 8 bases and J by 0 bases, with 7 bases left in between. Germline V gives CDR1 SGHTA, CDR2 FQGNSA. CDR3 length: 13 amino acids. CDR3 nucleotide sequence: TGTGCCAGCGGGGTTGCAACTAATGAAAAACTGTTTTTT. This encodes CASGVATNEKLFF.

V and J are TRBV29-1 and TRBJ2-3; 9 positions agree with TRBD1. The CDR3 has 14 residues. V lost 6 bases to trimming and J lost 5 bases; unmatched junction nucleotides: 9. Germline V CDR1 and CDR2: SQVTM, ANQGSEA. CDR3 amino acids: CSVDPGQGGDTQYF. In nucleotides, the CDR3 is TGCAGCGTGGATCCGGGACAGGGAGGAGATACGCAGTATTTT.

This clonotype has more than one count but fewer than ten. The rearrangement uses TRBV7-2 and TRBJ1-4; 7 bases fit TRBD1. The length of the CDR3 is 15 residues. Germline V gene data show CDR1 as SGHTA and CDR2 as FQGNSA. J was trimmed by 7 bases and V by 5 bases; bases with no gene match: 10. The CDR3 spells CASSPGQVVSEKLFF. The CDR3 region has the DNA TGTGCCAGCAGCCCCGGACAGGTGGTTAGTGAAAAACTGTTTTTT.

The V and J genes are TRBV7-4 and TRBJ2-7, with D possibly TRBD1 on 5 matching bases. In germline, CDR1 is SGHVT, CDR2 SQSDAQ. This CDR3 contains 16 residues. Trimming took off 5 bases at V and 0 bases at J, with 17 bases between the two ends. CDR3 sequence: CASSPNTGIFSYEQYF. CDR3 bases: TGTGCCAGCAGCCCCAACACAGGCATCTTCTCCTACGAGCAGTACTTC.

This clonotype has only a few counts. The rearrangement joins TRBV10-2 to TRBJ1-1; 9 bases line up with TRBD1. CDR1 WSHSY and CDR2 SAAADI come from the germline V gene. The CDR3 is 15 residues long. The junction had 9 bases not matched to a gene; V was cut back by 5 bases and J by 5 bases. CDR3 loop: CASSKRTGEGTEAFF. CDR3 nucleotides: TGCGCCAGCAGTAAGAGGACAGGGGAGGGGACTGAAGCTTTCTTT.

This clonotype turned up a few times. The rearrangement joins TRBV4-1 to TRBJ1-1; D unclear. The V and J ends lost 0 bases and 1 base respectively, with 6 bases between them. The CDR3 covers 14 residues. Germline V gives CDR1 MGHRA, CDR2 YSYEKL. CDR3 region: CASSQEAGNTEAFF. CDR3 DNA sequence: TGCGCCAGCAGCCAAGAAGCGGGGAACACTGAAGCTTTCTTT.

This clonotype was detected a few times. The chain employs TRBV7-9 and TRBJ1-5; maybe TRBD1 (6 bases). Trimming took off 5 bases at V and 2 bases at J, with 25 bases between the two ends. Looked up from germline, CDR1 is SEHNR and CDR2 is FQNEAQ (reference sequence). This CDR3 has 19 amino acids. The CDR3 protein is CASSPSRGLGYMGNQPQHF. The CDR3 region has the DNA TGTGCCAGCAGCCCTTCCAGGGGATTAGGCTATATGGGCAATCAGCCCCAGCATTTT.